These 14 T cell receptor beta chains were sequenced from one sample in a study of breast tumors, draining lymph nodes, adjacent tissues. TCRdb processed the multiplex PCR reads anew with MiXCR; each CDR3 protein has one entry. Of around 290,000 distinct CDR3 sequences in the sample, 30% were seen once. Samples came from axillary lymph nodes draining the breast cancer. The sequencing sample was made of axillary lymph node tissue. The receptors shown here come from a female donor with breast cancer. Some clones in this sample may be carry-over from other donors' samples.

The chain employs TRBV6-2 or TRBV6-3 and TRBJ2-3, with D perhaps TRBD1 or TRBD2 (5 bases each). This CDR3 is built from 17 residues. Germline CDR1 is MNHEY and CDR2 is SVGEGT. With 0 bases removed from V and 6 bases from J, the gap between germline ends came to 19 bases. This chain's CDR3 is CASSYSMLAGPGDTQYF. The CDR3 nucleotides are TGTGCCAGCAGTTACTCGATGTTAGCAGGGCCGGGGGATACGCAGTATTTT.

This clonotype was seen at least ten times. The chain has TRBV20-1 and TRBJ2-5; 7 bases line up with TRBD2. This CDR3 has 12 residues. The germline gives CDR1 DFQATT, CDR2 SNEGSKA (reference sequence). CDR3 residues: CSSLGGQETQYF. CDR3 DNA: TGCAGCTCGCTCGGGGGGCAAGAGACCCAGTACTTC.

The J gene is TRBJ1-5, the V gene TRBV10-3; TRBD1 matches 9 bases. V lost 9 bases to trimming and J lost 7 bases; unmatched junction nucleotides: 7. The length of the CDR3 is 13 residues. Looked up from germline, CDR1 is ENHRY and CDR2 is SYGVKD. CDR3 sequence (DNA): TGTGCCATTGGGGAAGACAGGGGGCAGCCCCAGCATTTT. Translating it yields CAIGEDRGQPQHF.

The V gene is TRBV7-2, the J gene TRBJ1-1; tentative D call: TRBD1 (6 bases). Trimming left V 2 bases short and J 10 bases short, with 11 bases between. This CDR3 has 12 amino acids. Germline V CDR1 and CDR2: SGHTA, FQGNSA. CDR3 nucleotides: TGTGCCAGCAGCTTAACTGTCAGGGGAGCTTTCTTT. Translating it yields CASSLTVRGAFF.

Comments on this clonotype: It is unclear where the CDR3 begins or ends on the DNA, so no DNA is shown, and the CDR3 is as TCRdb lists it. The V gene is TRBV11-1, the J gene TRBJ2-7; TRBD1 reflects the table's D call only, with no check against the DNA. Including both end residues, the CDR3 is 19 amino acids long. Germline V gives CDR1 SGHAT, CDR2 FQDESV (reference sequence). CDR3 amino acids: CASSFYICSARNRPGEQYF.

Ten or more counts support this clonotype. The chain couples TRBV12-3 or TRBV12-4 to TRBJ2-1; D gene ambiguous. V was clipped by 0 bases and J by 10 bases, with 10 bases between them. The CDR3 is made up of 13 amino acids. CDR3 in DNA: TGTGCCAGCAGTTTAGCGTCGGGTTTGGAGCAGTTCTTC. This encodes CASSLASGLEQFF.

With respect to this clonotype: A single base separates this from a much larger clone, so it may be a read error. The V and J genes are TRBV4-1 and TRBJ2-1; TRBD2 matches at 11 bases. Per germline, CDR1 MGHRA and CDR2 YSYEKL. The CDR3 is 15 residues long. CDR3 sequence reads: CASSHLSGRAREQVF. As DNA, the CDR3 is TGCGCCAGCAGCCACCTTAGCGGGAGGGCCCGTGAGCAGGTCTTC.

Notes on this clonotype: An end of the junction differs from the germline gene, which may be a read error. The rearrangement uses TRBV9 and TRBJ2-5, with D uncertain. CDR3 length: 13 residues. Per germline, CDR1 SGDLS and CDR2 YYNGEE. CDR3 nucleotides: TGTGCCAGCAGCTTATTACAGCAAGGGACCCAGTACTTC. Protein: CASSLLQQGTQYF.

To note about this clonotype: Possible read error: a much larger clone is one base away. The chain uses TRBV6-5 and TRBJ2-5; possible D gene TRBD2, 5 bases. This CDR3 is 14 amino acids long. Looked up from germline, CDR1 is MNHEY and CDR2 is SVGAGI. Here the CDR3 reads CASSHSGNEETQYF. DNA for the CDR3: TGTGCCAGCAGTCACTCCGGGAATGAGGAGACCCAGTACTTC.

A word on this clonotype: This clone may be a read error of a much larger clone one base away. The V call is TRBV20-1, the J call TRBJ2-1; 8 positions match TRBD2. The CDR3 is made up of 14 amino acids. CDR1 and CDR2 (germline): DFQATT, SNEGSKA (reference sequence). V shed 3 bases and J 5 bases; nucleotides not matched to a gene: 6. The chain's CDR3 is CSARVSGLDNEQFF. The DNA of the CDR3 is TGCAGTGCTAGGGTTTCGGGACTAGACAATGAGCAGTTCTTC.

V and J are TRBV12-3 or TRBV12-4 and TRBJ2-3, with 7 nucleotides matching TRBD1. The CDR3 loop spans 16 amino acids. J gave up 3 bases and V 6 bases, and 12 bases lay outside the gene matches. CDR3 in amino acids: CASRPPRTGSTDTQYF. The CDR3 bases are TGTGCCAGCAGACCCCCTAGGACAGGTAGTACAGATACGCAGTATTTT.

The rearrangement joins TRBV6-5 to TRBJ1-5, with D unclear. From germline, CDR1 is MNHEY and CDR2 SVGAGI. The V end lost 6 bases, the J end lost 10 bases, and 1 base lay between the germline ends. The CDR3 runs to 8 residues. The chain's CDR3 is CASSPQHF. The CDR3, as DNA: TGTGCCAGCAGCCCCCAGCATTTT.

This clonotype occurred a few times. A read error may produce the germline difference seen at one junction end. The chain is built from TRBV20-1 and TRBJ2-1; D is possibly TRBD2 (5 bases). CDR1 is DFQATT and CDR2 is SNEGSKA in the germline V gene (reference sequence). The CDR3 contains 13 residues. CDR3 residues: CSARGLAYNEQFF. The CDR3 nucleotides are TGCAGTGCCAGAGGGCTAGCTTACAATGAGCAGTTCTTC.

V and J are TRBV6-8 and TRBJ1-5; possible D gene TRBD1, 6 bases. Trimming left V 0 bases short and J 0 bases short, with 12 bases between. Germline lookup yields CDR1 MNHGY and CDR2 SAAAGT. This CDR3 region has 17 residues. The CDR3 here is CASSYSCGTLSNQPQHF. The DNA of the CDR3 is TGTGCCAGCAGTTACTCGTGCGGGACACTTAGCAATCAGCCCCAGCATTTT.